A selection of T cell receptor beta chains follows, all from one sample in a study of metastatic and nonmetastatic thyroid tumors. TCRdb reassembled clones from the PCR reads with MiXCR. Of tens of thousands of clones in the sample, 15% to 20% were seen once. The specimen was blood. The receptors were gathered from a female donor with papillary thyroid cancer or a benign thyroid nodule (not recorded which). Some clones in this sample may be carry-over from other donors' samples. CDR3s include the opening cysteine and the closing phenylalanine or tryptophan. D genes are given only for firm matches. Only part of the rows carry a size: once, few, many, or a class if the clone is expanded.

d_call: -; v_call: TRBV12-3/TRBV12-4; clone_size: medium-sized; j_call: TRBJ1-2; cdr3_nt: TGTGCCAGCAGTCCGGCGGGCTATGGCTACACCTTC; cdr3_aa: CASSPAGYGYTF
d_call: TRBD1; v_call: TRBV28; clone_size: medium-sized; j_call: TRBJ1-6; cdr3_nt: TGTGCCAGTCGGACAGGGCTAAATAATTCACCCCTCCACTTT; cdr3_aa: CASRTGLNNSPLHF
d_call: TRBD2; v_call: TRBV2; clone_size: many; j_call: TRBJ2-5; cdr3_nt: TGTGCCACCAAACCGACTAGCGGGGGGGAGACCCAGTACTTC; cdr3_aa: CATKPTSGGETQYF
d_call: TRBD1; v_call: TRBV20-1; clone_size: many; j_call: TRBJ2-3; cdr3_nt: TGCAGTGCTCCCAGGGGGCGTATCAATACGCAGTATTTT; cdr3_aa: CSAPRGRINTQYF
d_call: TRBD1; v_call: TRBV5-1; clone_size: many; j_call: TRBJ2-7; cdr3_nt: TGCGCCAGCAGCTGGGGTGGGCAGGGGGCCTACGAGCAGTACTTC; cdr3_aa: CASSWGGQGAYEQYF
d_call: -; v_call: TRBV28; clone_size: medium-sized; j_call: TRBJ1-1; cdr3_nt: TGTGCCAGCAGTGACAGTTATGGCACTGAAGCTTTCTTT; cdr3_aa: CASSDSYGTEAFF
d_call: -; v_call: TRBV7-6; clone_size: many; j_call: TRBJ2-7; cdr3_nt: TGTGCCAGCAGCCTCTCGGTTGCGTTCGGGGCCCTGGGCTACGAGCAGTACTTC; cdr3_aa: CASSLSVAFGALGYEQYF
d_call: -; v_call: TRBV24-1; clone_size: many; j_call: TRBJ2-3; cdr3_nt: TGTGCCACCAGTGATTGGACTGGAGAAACAGATACGCAGTATTTT; cdr3_aa: CATSDWTGETDTQYF
d_call: TRBD1; v_call: TRBV20-1; clone_size: -; j_call: TRBJ1-4; cdr3_nt: TGCAGCGGTACAGGGGCGGATAATGAAAAACTGTTTTTT; cdr3_aa: CSGTGADNEKLFF
d_call: -; v_call: TRBV11-2; clone_size: many; j_call: TRBJ1-2; cdr3_nt: TGTGCCAGCAGTCCTAATGGGTATGGCTACACCTTC; cdr3_aa: CASSPNGYGYTF
d_call: TRBD1; v_call: TRBV20-1; clone_size: -; j_call: TRBJ1-2; cdr3_nt: TGCAGTGCTCAAGGTGGGGTGACAGGGGGCGAAGGCTACACCTTC; cdr3_aa: CSAQGGVTGGEGYTF
d_call: -; v_call: TRBV5-4; clone_size: -; j_call: TRBJ1-1; cdr3_nt: TGTGCCAGCAGACAGGGTGCAGGCACTGAAGCTTTCTTT; cdr3_aa: CASRQGAGTEAFF
d_call: -; v_call: TRBV2; clone_size: many; j_call: TRBJ1-5; cdr3_nt: TGTGCCAGCAGTGACCCGGGACAGCCCCAGCATTTT; cdr3_aa: CASSDPGQPQHF
d_call: -; v_call: TRBV28; clone_size: -; j_call: TRBJ2-1; cdr3_nt: TGTGCCAGCAGACCCGTGGGCGACGTGGTATACAATGAGCAGTTCTTC; cdr3_aa: CASRPVGDVVYNEQFF
d_call: -; v_call: TRBV7-2; clone_size: many; j_call: TRBJ2-5; cdr3_nt: TGTGCCAGCACCGGGTTACGGCTCCGGGAGACCCAGTACTTC; cdr3_aa: CASTGLRLRETQYF
d_call: TRBD1; v_call: TRBV6-1; clone_size: -; j_call: TRBJ2-7; cdr3_nt: TGTGCCAGCAGACCCCCGGGACAGGGGTCCTACGAGCAGTACTTC; cdr3_aa: CASRPPGQGSYEQYF
d_call: -; v_call: TRBV15; clone_size: medium-sized; j_call: TRBJ1-2; cdr3_nt: TGTGCCACCAGCAGTAACCCAACTAACTATGGCTACACCTTC; cdr3_aa: CATSSNPTNYGYTF
d_call: -; v_call: TRBV12-3/TRBV12-4; clone_size: -; j_call: TRBJ2-7; cdr3_nt: TGTGCCAGCAGTTTAATAGCGGCCGACGGCGAGCAGTACTTC; cdr3_aa: CASSLIAADGEQYF
d_call: -; v_call: TRBV28; clone_size: -; j_call: TRBJ2-7; cdr3_nt: TGTGCCAGCAGTTTTTTGGGAGTAGACGAGCAGTACTTC; cdr3_aa: CASSFLGVDEQYF
d_call: -; v_call: TRBV6-1; clone_size: medium-sized; j_call: TRBJ1-3; cdr3_nt: TGTGCCAGCAGTGGGGGAAGGGGACTCTCTGGAAACACCATATATTTT; cdr3_aa: CASSGGRGLSGNTIYF
d_call: -; v_call: TRBV7-9; clone_size: many; j_call: TRBJ2-7; cdr3_nt: TGTGCCAGCAGCTTGAGGACGGCAGGAAGTCACGAGCAGTACTTC; cdr3_aa: CASSLRTAGSHEQYF
d_call: -; v_call: TRBV5-1; clone_size: many; j_call: TRBJ2-3; cdr3_nt: TGCGCCAGCAACTTACAGGGTGGGGCAGATACGCAGTATTTT; cdr3_aa: CASNLQGGADTQYF
d_call: TRBD1; v_call: TRBV19; clone_size: few; j_call: TRBJ1-5; cdr3_nt: TGTGCCAGTAGTTCCCCTGACAGGGTCAATCAGCCCCAGCATTTT; cdr3_aa: CASSSPDRVNQPQHF
d_call: TRBD2; v_call: TRBV28; clone_size: few; j_call: TRBJ2-1; cdr3_nt: TGTGCCAGCAGTGAGACTAGCGGGAGTTTGGGTGAGCAGTTCTTC; cdr3_aa: CASSETSGSLGEQFF
d_call: -; v_call: TRBV7-2; clone_size: many; j_call: TRBJ2-2; cdr3_nt: TGTGCCAGCAGCCGGCGGCTGAACACCGGGGAGCTGTTTTTT; cdr3_aa: CASSRRLNTGELFF
d_call: -; v_call: TRBV28; clone_size: few; j_call: TRBJ2-1; cdr3_nt: TGTGCCAGCAGTTTAATTGGACTCCAACGGGGCAATGAGCAGTTCTTC; cdr3_aa: CASSLIGLQRGNEQFF
d_call: -; v_call: TRBV27; clone_size: medium-sized; j_call: TRBJ1-6; cdr3_nt: TGTGCCAGCAGTCTAAACTATAATTCACCCCTCCACTTT; cdr3_aa: CASSLNYNSPLHF
d_call: TRBD1; v_call: TRBV15; clone_size: many; j_call: TRBJ2-7; cdr3_nt: TGTGCCACCAGCAGAATTCTAGGGACAGGTCTTTACGAGCAGTACTTC; cdr3_aa: CATSRILGTGLYEQYF